These 6 T cell receptor beta chains were sequenced from one sample in a study of response to subunit inactivated influenza vaccine. TCRdb re-called the RT-PCR reads through MiXCR, storing one row per CDR3 protein. This sample has hundreds of thousands of distinct CDR3 sequences, with around 15% found just once. This specimen consisted of PBMCs from blood, obtained roughly 2 weeks before vaccination. These receptors were collected from a man between 45 and 60 years old who received an inactivated influenza vaccine.

This clonotype was seen a few times. The chain couples TRBV29-1 to TRBJ2-5; TRBD2 is a possible D gene (5 bases). Germline CDR1 reads SQVTM; CDR2 reads ANQGSEA. The length of the CDR3 is 13 residues. Trimming removed 7 bases at V and 2 bases at J, with 14 bases between. The CDR3 DNA reads TGCAGCGCCCTACCCCAGCGGCAAGAGACCCAGTACTTC. Protein: CSALPQRQETQYF. Based on the CDR3 plus reference TRBV29-1 and TRBJ2-5, the full variable domain is SAVISQKPSRDICQRGTSLTIQCQVDSQVTMMFWYRQQPGQSLTLIATANQGSEATYESGFVIDKFPISRPNLTFSTLTVSNMSPEDSSIYLCSALPQRQETQYFGPGTRLLVL.

This clonotype was seen a few times. The rearrangement joins TRBV20-1 to TRBJ1-5; 7 positions agree with TRBD1. The V gene's germline CDR1 is DFQATT and CDR2 SNEGSKA (reference sequence). CDR3 length: 14 amino acids. Germline trimming cut 5 bases from V and 4 bases from J; bases unmatched to any gene: 8. The CDR3 reads CSAGGRGINQPQHF. The CDR3 DNA is TGCAGTGCTGGTGGCAGGGGGATTAATCAGCCCCAGCATTTT.

This clonotype was seen a few times. The rearrangement links TRBV20-1 to TRBJ2-3; TRBD2 agrees at 13 bases. This CDR3 is 16 amino acids long. The germline CDR1 and CDR2 sequences are DFQATT and SNEGSKA (reference sequence). After removal of 3 bases from V and 0 bases from J, the junction contained 3 bases not matched to a gene. The CDR3 protein is CSASGTSGTSTDTQYF. As DNA, the CDR3 is TGCAGTGCTAGTGGGACTAGCGGGACTAGCACAGATACGCAGTATTTT.

The V call is TRBV28, the J call TRBJ2-7; D perhaps matches TRBD1 (6 bases). CDR3 length: 12 amino acids. The germline gives CDR1 MDHEN, CDR2 SYDVKM. V lost 9 bases, J lost 5 bases, and 14 bases lay in between. Written as DNA, the CDR3 is TGTGCCAGTGGACAGATTACCGACGAGCAGTACTTC. The encoded protein is CASGQITDEQYF.

This clonotype was detected ten times or more. This chain links TRBV25-1 with TRBJ2-7; 7 bases line up with TRBD1. The CDR3 totals 14 residues. Looked up from germline, CDR1 is MGHDK and CDR2 is SYGVNS. V was pared by 7 bases and J by 3 bases, with 9 bases of the junction left unmatched. The CDR3 here is CASIAGTENYEQYF. For the CDR3, the DNA is TGTGCCAGCATCGCCGGGACAGAAAACTACGAGCAGTACTTC.

This clonotype has ten or more counts. The chain recombines TRBV28 with TRBJ2-1, with 9 bases matching TRBD2. Germline loops: CDR1 MDHEN, CDR2 SYDVKM. This CDR3 has 16 residues. Unmatched junction bases numbered 4, after V lost 2 bases and J lost 2 bases. CDR3 sequence (DNA): TGTGCCAGCAGTTTACTGACTAGCGGAACCTACAATGAGCAGTTCTTC. Translating gives CASSLLTSGTYNEQFF.